The 26 T cell receptor beta chains listed next were all sequenced from one sample in a study of Graves' ophthalmopathy and Graves' hyperthyroidism. From RNA, the CDR3 regions of TCR beta chains were amplified and sequenced. Amplification began with first-round RT-PCR using HTBI primers, then second-round multiplex PCR was performed. TCRdb reprocessed the multiplex PCR reads via MiXCR and lists one record per CDR3 protein. The data hold over a million distinct CDR3 sequences, with 36% observed a single time. What was sequenced was peripheral blood or thyroid tissue (not recorded which). These TCRs come from an adult man with Graves' hyperthyroidism.

This clonotype occurred a few times. V usage is TRBV25-1 and J usage is TRBJ1-1; weak D call: TRBD1 (5 bases). This CDR3 comprises 14 residues. Germline V gives CDR1 MGHDK, CDR2 SYGVNS. V lost 6 bases, J lost 4 bases, and 15 bases lay in between. The CDR3 sequence: CASSPGGRGTEAFF. The CDR3 DNA reads TGTGCCAGCAGCCCCGGGGGGAGGGGCACTGAAGCTTTCTTT.

About this clonotype: Given the absence of the conserved phenylalanine or tryptophan at the CDR3 end, a read error is likely. This chain joins TRBV10-3 and TRBJ1-2; D is perhaps TRBD1 (6 bases). Between the trimmed V and J ends, which lost 10 bases and 2 bases, there was a span of 17 bases. Germline-derived CDR1 and CDR2 are ENHRY and SYGVKD. The CDR3 is 14 amino acids. The CDR3 sequence is CASKEDRRNYGYTL. DNA of the CDR3: TGTGCCAGCAAGGAGGACAGAAGAAACTATGGCTACACCCTC.

This clonotype was observed a handful of times. This rearrangement joins TRBV9 to TRBJ2-7; 8 bases are a match to TRBD2. From germline, CDR1 is SGDLS and CDR2 YYNGEE. The CDR3 contains 15 residues. The trim removed 1 base at V and 0 bases at J, leaving 3 bases unmatched. CDR3 sequence (DNA): TGTGCCAGCAGCGTAAATAGCGGGGCCTCCTACGAGCAGTACTTC. Its protein is CASSVNSGASYEQYF. Supplemented by reference TRBV9 and TRBJ2-7, the full variable domain reads DSGVTQTPKHLITATGQRVTLRCSPRSGDLSVYWYQQSLDQGLQFLIQYYNGEERAKGNILERFSAQQFPDLHSELNLSSLELGDSALYFCASSVNSGASYEQYFGPGTRLTVT.

In regard to this clonotype: The CDR3 does not close with the conserved phenylalanine or tryptophan, likely indicating a read error. J is TRBJ2-6 and V is TRBV24-1; D remains ambiguous. The germline V gene encodes CDR1 KGHDR and CDR2 SFDVKD. With 9 bases removed from V and 1 base from J, the gap between germline ends came to 12 bases. The CDR3 is made up of 15 amino acids. The CDR3 DNA sequence: TGTGCCACCGTGGGCATTCCATCTGGGGCCAACGTCCTGACTCCA. Encoded protein: CATVGIPSGANVLTP.

This clonotype has a handful of counts. This rearrangement joins TRBV12-3 or TRBV12-4 to TRBJ1-6; D is possibly TRBD1 (6 bases). Trimming took 5 bases from V and 6 from J, leaving 14 bases between them. The CDR3 totals 15 residues. As DNA, the CDR3 is TGTGCCAGCAGTGAATTGGGCAGGGGTAATTCACCCCTCCACTTT. Translating it yields CASSELGRGNSPLHF.

The CDR3, as DNA: TGCAGTGCTAGAGAGGGCGGTTATAATTCACCCCTCCACTTT. Protein: CSAREGGYNSPLHF. The chain links TRBV20-1 to TRBJ1-6; D is unresolved. Germline CDR1 and CDR2: DFQATT and SNEGSKA (reference sequence). V lost 0 bases to trimming and J lost 4 bases, with 7 bases between them. This CDR3 has 14 amino acids.

This chain uses TRBV19 with TRBJ2-7; 7 bases map to TRBD1. Germline V gene sequence: CDR1 LNHDA, CDR2 SQIVND (reference sequence). Trimming cost V 1 base and J 5 bases; bases outside gene matches: 5. This CDR3 contains 14 residues. CDR3 loop: CASSIGQGANEQYF. The CDR3 coding sequence is TGTGCCAGTAGTATAGGACAGGGCGCGAACGAGCAGTACTTC.

This sequence joins TRBV7-9 and TRBJ2-7, with D perhaps being TRBD1 or TRBD2 (5 bases each). Germline CDR1 reads SEHNR; CDR2 reads FQNEAQ (reference sequence). The V and J ends lost 1 base and 3 bases respectively, with 16 bases between them. The CDR3 has 16 residues. The CDR3 bases are TGTGCCAGCAGCTTAGTATCGGGGCAAGGCAACTACGAGCAGTACTTC. This encodes CASSLVSGQGNYEQYF.

This clonotype has only a few counts. The V and J genes are TRBV11-2 and TRBJ2-5, with 13 bases fitting TRBD2. V trimming: 5 bases; J trimming: 5 bases; junction bases outside the gene matches: 8. Per germline, CDR1 SGHAT and CDR2 FQNNGV. The CDR3 spans 16 residues. Written as DNA, the CDR3 is TGTGCCAGCAGCCGGACTAGCGGGAGTCTGGTGGAGACCCAGTACTTC. As protein: CASSRTSGSLVETQYF.

This clonotype was recorded only once. The chain recombines TRBV7-9 with TRBJ2-7; possibly TRBD1 or TRBD2 for D (5 bases each). With the DNA end fitting TRBJ2-4 better, the J assignment may be wrong. The CDR3 has 16 residues. Looked up from germline, CDR1 is SEHNR and CDR2 is FQNEAQ (reference sequence). The DNA for the CDR3 is TGTGCCAGCACAACACAGCTGGGGGTCCAGCGACACATTCAGTACTTC. It encodes CASTTQLGVQRHIQYF.

This clonotype was counted a few times. The rearrangement joins TRBV11-2 to TRBJ2-7, with D possibly called TRBD1 or TRBD2 (6 bases each). The germline V gene has CDR1 SGHAT and CDR2 FQNNGV. V lost 1 base to trimming and J lost 4 bases, with 17 bases between them. This CDR3 has 16 residues. The CDR3 sequence: CASSLGAMRGVYEQYF. CDR3 coding DNA: TGTGCCAGCAGCTTAGGCGCTATGAGGGGGGTTTACGAGCAGTACTTC.

A few counts support this clonotype. The V call is TRBV7-8, the J call TRBJ1-2; no clear D. This CDR3 region has 12 residues. Trimming shortened V by 0 bases and J by 6 bases, and 5 bases separated the two germline ends. The V gene's germline CDR1 is SGHVS and CDR2 FQNEAQ. In DNA form, the CDR3 reads TGTGCCAGCAGCTTAGCGCATGATGGCTACACCTTC. It codes for CASSLAHDGYTF.

In regard to this clonotype: A much more abundant neighbour one base away suggests this may be a read error. The rearrangement links TRBV24-1 to TRBJ1-5; D not resolved. Deletions cut 4 bases from V and 3 bases from J, with 6 bases between. Per germline, CDR1 KGHDR and CDR2 SFDVKD. The CDR3 contains 13 residues. CDR3: CATSESNNQPQHF. CDR3 in DNA: TGTGCCACCAGTGAATCCAACAATCAGCCCCAGCATTTT.

This clonotype was counted many times. V is TRBV5-1 and J is TRBJ1-3, with D perhaps matching TRBD1 (5 bases). The germline V gene has CDR1 SGHRS and CDR2 YFSETQ. The CDR3 sequence is 14 residues long. V was clipped by 5 bases and J by 4 bases, with 13 bases between them. Here the CDR3 reads CASSLQTEGNTIYF. The DNA for the CDR3 is TGCGCCAGCAGTCTACAGACAGAAGGAAACACCATATATTTT.

This clonotype was seen a handful of times. One end of the junction does not line up with germline, which may come from a read error. J is TRBJ2-7 and V is TRBV25-1, with 7 bases aligning to TRBD1. CDR1 and CDR2 from the germline V gene are MGHDK and SYGVNS. This CDR3 region has 16 residues. The CDR3 region has the DNA TGTGCCAGCAGTAAAGACCGGGACAGTAGCTCCTACAAGCAGTACTTC. It encodes CASSKDRDSSSYKQYF.

This clonotype showed up many times. This rearrangement joins TRBV5-1 to TRBJ1-3; the D gene is possibly TRBD1 (6 bases). Germline V gene sequence: CDR1 SGHRS, CDR2 YFSETQ. The CDR3 is 15 residues long. V lost 3 bases to trimming and J lost 2 bases, with 12 bases between them. CDR3 sequence (DNA): TGCGCCAGCAGCTCAATGACAGGACCTGGAAACACCATATATTTT. Protein: CASSSMTGPGNTIYF.

There are many counts of this clonotype. This chain links TRBV29-1 with TRBJ2-7; possible D gene TRBD2, 5 bases. Germline CDR1 is SQVTM and CDR2 is ANQGSEA. The CDR3 extends over 11 amino acids. The DNA for the CDR3 is TGCACCCCAGAGAGGGTCGGCGAGCAGTACTTC. It translates to CTPERVGEQYF.

This chain uses TRBV6-5 with TRBJ1-5; D possibly corresponds to TRBD1 (5 bases). Germline V lookup: CDR1 MNHEY, CDR2 SVGAGI. This CDR3 has 16 residues. Trimming removed 2 bases at V and 7 bases at J, with 18 bases between. CDR3 in amino acids: CASSYSGGPGGQPQHF. Written as DNA, the CDR3 is TGTGCCAGCAGTTACAGCGGGGGACCGGGAGGACAGCCCCAGCATTTT.

The gene calls are TRBV2 and TRBJ1-2; 10 nucleotides align to TRBD1. The germline V gene encodes CDR1 SNHLY and CDR2 FYNNEI. This CDR3 has 14 residues. After removal of 7 bases from V and 2 bases from J, the junction contained 4 bases not matched to a gene. The CDR3 nucleotides read TGTGCCAGCATGACAGGGGGCGAGAACTATGGCTACACCTTC. Translating gives CASMTGGENYGYTF. The whole variable domain, remainder taken from reference TRBV2 and TRBJ1-2, is EPEVTQTPSHQVTQMGQEVILRCVPISNHLYFYWYRQILGQKVEFLVSFYNNEISEKSEIFDDQFSVERPDGSNFTLKIRSTKLEDSAMYFCASMTGGENYGYTFGSGTRLTVV.

The chain uses TRBV9 and TRBJ2-1; D not resolved. The length of the CDR3 is 16 residues. The V gene's germline CDR1 is SGDLS and CDR2 YYNGEE. Trimming cost V 1 base and J 0 bases, with 11 bases left between them. This chain's CDR3 is CASSVNPKSSYNEQFF. In DNA, the CDR3 is TGTGCCAGCAGCGTAAACCCCAAGAGCTCCTACAATGAGCAGTTCTTC.

This clonotype was counted between two and nine times. In nucleotides, the CDR3 is TGTGCCAGCAGCTTGGTGGACAGGCACACCGGGGAGCTGTTTTTT. As protein: CASSLVDRHTGELFF. The chain combines TRBV5-6 with TRBJ2-2, with 7 bases matching TRBD1. The CDR3 covers 15 residues. With V trimmed by 0 bases and J by 3 bases, 2 bases remained unmatched. Germline assignment: CDR1 SGHDT and CDR2 YYEEEE.

This clonotype was detected many times. The chain has TRBV11-2 and TRBJ1-5; tentative D call: TRBD1 (5 bases). Germline CDR1 reads SGHAT; CDR2 reads FQNNGV. V shed 5 bases and J shed 6 bases, with 14 bases lying between them. The CDR3 covers 14 residues. The CDR3 bases are TGTGCCAGCAGCACCCTGGGGCTTGGTCAGCCCCAGCATTTT. Residues: CASSTLGLGQPQHF. Variable domain in full (rest from reference TRBV11-2 and TRBJ1-5): EAGVAQSPRYKIIEKRQSVAFWCNPISGHATLYWYQQILGQGPKLLIQFQNNGVVDDSQLPKDRFSAERLKGVDSTLKIQPAKLEDSAVYLCASSTLGLGQPQHFGDGTRLSIL.

This clonotype was counted ten times or more. The chain couples TRBV6-2 or TRBV6-3 to TRBJ2-6; the D is unclear. The CDR3 covers 15 residues. Per germline, CDR1 MNHEY and CDR2 SVGEGT. The V end was cut by 0 bases, the J end by 2 bases, with 5 bases between. CDR3 sequence reads: CASSYSATGANVLTF. The DNA for the CDR3 is TGTGCCAGCAGTTACTCCGCAACTGGGGCCAACGTCCTGACTTTC.

This clonotype occurred a few times. The chain is built from TRBV20-1 and TRBJ2-7; 14 bases map to TRBD2. V gave up 4 bases and J gave up 7 bases; unmatched junction bases: 6. The germline V gene has CDR1 DFQATT and CDR2 SNEGSKA (reference sequence). The CDR3 loop spans 14 amino acids. CDR3 nucleotide sequence: TGCAGTGCTATTGGGACTAGCGGGAGTTATGAGCAGTACTTC. Residues: CSAIGTSGSYEQYF.

This clonotype was observed at least ten times. The chain employs TRBV7-8 and TRBJ2-5; D is possibly TRBD2 (5 bases). The CDR3 covers 15 residues. Germline CDR1 SGHVS, CDR2 FQNEAQ. The V end was cut by 5 bases, the J end by 2 bases, with 15 bases between. The CDR3: CASSPEGSEQETQYF. CDR3 bases: TGTGCCAGCAGCCCAGAGGGTTCAGAGCAAGAGACCCAGTACTTC.

Concerning this clonotype: The germline gene is not matched at one end of the junction; a read error may be the cause. The CDR3 DNA reads as TGTGCCAGCAGTGAACCCCGGGACAGCCTGTACAATCAGCCCCAGCATTTT. Translated: CASSEPRDSLYNQPQHF. The chain joins TRBV10-3 to TRBJ1-5, with 7 bases lining up with TRBD1. CDR1 is ENHRY, CDR2 SYGVKD, per germline. The length of the CDR3 is 17 residues.